The 32 T cell receptor beta chains in this list originate from one sample, sequenced in a study of monozygotic twins with cystic fibrosis. Using immunoSEQ multiplex PCR, the repertoire was profiled, and TCRdb retains in-frame clones only, with some absent. The repertoire has under 25,000 clones, roughly 97% of them found once; the top ten carry over 0.12%. The sequencing input was blood. These receptor sequences come from a girl aged 10 to 17 with cystic fibrosis.

The chain links TRBV9 to TRBJ1-3; D remains unclear. Germline CDR1 reads SGDLS; CDR2 reads YYNGEE. The length of the CDR3 is 15 residues. Trimming cost V 0 bases and J 0 bases, with 7 bases left between them. As DNA, the CDR3 is TGTGCCAGCAGCGTAGACACCGTCTCTGGAAACACCATATATTTT. It encodes CASSVDTVSGNTIYF.

The chain links TRBV9 to TRBJ2-1; TRBD2 aligns across 9 bases. The junction had 7 bases not matched to a gene; V was cut back by 0 bases and J by 9 bases. The germline V gene has CDR1 SGDLS and CDR2 YYNGEE. CDR3 length: 15 residues. The CDR3 reads CASSVGGLALSEQFF. The CDR3 bases are TGTGCCAGCAGCGTAGGAGGACTAGCGTTAAGTGAGCAGTTCTTC. The full variable domain, with the rest looked up from reference TRBV9 and TRBJ2-1, is DSGVTQTPKHLITATGQRVTLRCSPRSGDLSVYWYQQSLDQGLQFLIQYYNGEERAKGNILERFSAQQFPDLHSELNLSSLELGDSALYFCASSVGGLALSEQFFGPGTRLTVL.

This chain uses TRBV2 with TRBJ2-3, with D unresolved. V lost 8 bases to trimming and J lost 3 bases, with 15 bases between them. Germline lookup yields CDR1 SNHLY and CDR2 FYNNEI. The CDR3 sequence is 14 residues long. CDR3 sequence reads: CASERGDVTDTQYF. The CDR3 coding sequence is TGTGCCAGCGAGAGAGGTGATGTGACAGATACGCAGTATTTT.

The chain combines TRBV28 with TRBJ1-1; tentatively, D is TRBD1 (5 bases). The length of the CDR3 is 14 residues. V lost 8 bases and J lost 0, with 13 bases in between. Germline V CDR1 and CDR2: MDHEN, SYDVKM. CDR3 DNA sequence: TGTGCCAGCGGGGGGGGTGTAGTGAACACTGAAGCTTTCTTT. Translation: CASGGGVVNTEAFF.

The chain carries TRBV27 and TRBJ1-1, with D unclear. Germline loops: CDR1 MNHEY, CDR2 SMNVEV (reference sequence). V shed 6 bases and J shed 7 bases, with 18 bases lying between them. The CDR3 is 14 residues long. The CDR3 protein is CASRLTRGEGEAFF. The CDR3 coding sequence is TGTGCCAGCAGGCTGACCCGAGGAGAGGGTGAAGCTTTCTTT.

As regards this clone: Within the sample, other DNA sequences also encode this same CDR3. This chain links TRBV5-6 with TRBJ1-1; D gene uncertain. V lost 1 base to trimming and J lost 0 bases, with 4 bases between them. This CDR3 is built from 13 residues. From germline, CDR1 is SGHDT and CDR2 YYEEEE. The CDR3 DNA follows: TGTGCCAGCAGCTTGCTCCTGAACACTGAAGCTTTCTTT. Translated: CASSLLLNTEAFF. Looking up the rest from reference TRBV5-6 and TRBJ1-1 gives the full variable domain: DAGVTQSPTHLIKTRGQQVTLRCSPKSGHDTVSWYQQALGQGPQFIFQYYEEEERQRGNFPDRFSGHQFPNYSSELNVNALLLGDSALYLCASSLLLNTEAFFGQGTRLTVV.

The V and J genes are TRBV6-5 and TRBJ1-2; 8 bases map to TRBD1. Germline values: CDR1 MNHEY, CDR2 SVGAGI. The CDR3 runs 15 residues. Trimming at V came to 6 bases and at J to 4 bases, leaving 10 bases not matched to a gene. Written as DNA, the CDR3 is TGTGCCAGCAGCCGCGGGACAGGAGCCATCTATGGCTACACCTTC. This gives the protein CASSRGTGAIYGYTF.

V gene TRBV6-1 combines with J gene TRBJ2-7; TRBD1 aligns across 9 bases. Germline-derived CDR1 and CDR2 are MNHNS and SASEGT. V lost 2 bases, J lost 7 bases, and 12 bases stayed unmatched. The CDR3 has 16 amino acids. DNA of the CDR3: TGTGCCAGCAGTGAACTGCCGGGACAGGGTACGCAGGAGCAGTACTTC. Its protein is CASSELPGQGTQEQYF.

The chain recombines TRBV7-2 with TRBJ2-3; TRBD2 is a possible D gene (5 bases). This CDR3 is 15 amino acids long. CDR1 and CDR2 from the germline V gene are SGHTA and FQGNSA. V was trimmed by 5 bases and J by 4 bases, leaving 16 bases between them. The CDR3 loop is CASSPSWRVADTQYF. CDR3 coding DNA: TGTGCCAGCAGCCCTAGCTGGCGGGTGGCAGATACGCAGTATTTT.

The rearrangement uses TRBV7-2 and TRBJ2-7; 9 nucleotides line up with TRBD1. The V gene's germline CDR1 is SGHTA and CDR2 FQGNSA. The V segment lost 2 bases and the J segment 4 bases; nucleotides outside the gene matches: 6. The CDR3 loop spans 15 amino acids. The CDR3 bases are TGTGCCAGCAGCTTAACAGGGGGCGATCTGTACGAGCAGTACTTC. It translates to CASSLTGGDLYEQYF.

The rearrangement uses TRBV19 and TRBJ2-6, with 10 bases fitting TRBD2. Germline V gene lookup returns CDR1 LNHDA and CDR2 SQIVND (reference sequence). Trimming cost V 6 bases and J 0 bases; bases outside gene matches: 5. The CDR3 runs 17 residues. The CDR3 loop reads CASRITSGISGANVLTF. CDR3 nucleotides: TGTGCCAGTAGGATTACTAGCGGGATCTCTGGGGCCAACGTCCTGACTTTC.

DNA for the CDR3: TGTGCCAGCTCCCATCTAGCGGAGGATGAGCAGTTCTTC. This sequence encodes CASSHLAEDEQFF. The V and J genes are TRBV18 and TRBJ2-1, with 7 bases aligning to TRBD2. The germline gives CDR1 KGHSH, CDR2 LQKENI. The CDR3 has 13 amino acids. V lost 6 bases and J lost 8; bases outside the gene matches: 7.

The chain links TRBV5-6 to TRBJ2-3; 14 bases fit TRBD2. Germline V gene sequence: CDR1 SGHDT, CDR2 YYEEEE. The junction had 4 bases not matched to a gene; V was cut back by 6 bases and J by 4 bases. The CDR3 totals 15 residues. This CDR3 reads CASTGTSGRSDTQYF. The CDR3 region has the DNA TGTGCCAGCACCGGGACTAGCGGGAGATCAGATACGCAGTATTTT.

The chain joins TRBV18 to TRBJ1-5; D ambiguous. V was pared by 2 bases and J by 9 bases, with 8 bases between. This CDR3 spans 12 amino acids. The germline V gene has CDR1 KGHSH and CDR2 LQKENI. As DNA, the CDR3 is TGTGCCAGCTCACCAGAAGAGGGGCCCCAGCATTTT. Protein product: CASSPEEGPQHF.

The V call is TRBV7-9, the J call TRBJ2-6, with unresolved D. The CDR3 spans 17 residues. CDR1 and CDR2 (germline): SEHNR, FQNEAQ (reference sequence). Trimming shortened V by 5 bases and J by 0 bases, and 14 bases separated the two germline ends. The CDR3 DNA reads as TGTGCCAGCAGCAACCCGGGTATGGACTCTGGGGCCAACGTCCTGACTTTC. This encodes CASSNPGMDSGANVLTF.

The chain joins TRBV19 to TRBJ1-5; 8 positions agree with TRBD1. Germline CDR1 and CDR2: LNHDA and SQIVND (reference sequence). This CDR3 has 14 residues. The ends lost 6 bases at V and 3 bases at J; junction bases unmatched: 4. This CDR3 is CASSPGQVNQPQHF. In nucleotides, the CDR3 is TGTGCCAGTAGCCCGGGACAGGTCAATCAGCCCCAGCATTTT.

J is TRBJ1-2 and V is TRBV7-9; 7 nucleotides match TRBD1. Germline-derived CDR1 and CDR2 are SEHNR and FQNEAQ (reference sequence). The trim removed 1 base at V and 5 bases at J, leaving 7 bases unmatched. CDR3 length: 15 amino acids. The CDR3: CASSLGGTERYGYTF. The CDR3 nucleotides read TGTGCCAGCAGCTTAGGAGGGACAGAACGGTATGGCTACACCTTC.

This chain uses TRBV27 with TRBJ2-4, with D maybe TRBD2 (5 bases). V was pared by 4 bases and J by 6 bases, with 13 bases between. The CDR3 has 14 amino acids. Per germline, CDR1 MNHEY and CDR2 SMNVEV (reference sequence). Here the CDR3 reads CASSSPGVGNIQYF. The CDR3 nucleotides are TGTGCCAGCAGTTCGCCCGGGGTGGGAAACATTCAGTACTTC.

This rearrangement joins TRBV2 to TRBJ2-3; D unresolved. Per the germline V gene, CDR1 is SNHLY and CDR2 is FYNNEI. Trimming removed 3 bases from V and 0 bases from J, with 10 bases in between. CDR3 length equals 15 residues. In DNA, the CDR3 is TGTGCCAGCAGTGATAGGTGGCCAAGCACAGATACGCAGTATTTT. This translates into CASSDRWPSTDTQYF.

The gene calls are TRBV13 and TRBJ2-6, with 8 bases fitting TRBD1. With 2 bases clipped from V and 0 bases from J, the junction kept 6 bases outside the gene matches. The germline gives CDR1 PRHDT, CDR2 FYEKMQ (reference sequence). This CDR3 region has 18 residues. CDR3 loop: CASSLTTGDRSGANVLTF. CDR3 DNA sequence: TGTGCCAGCAGCTTAACGACAGGGGACCGCTCTGGGGCCAACGTCCTGACTTTC.

CDR3 protein: CASSSATSTDTQYF. The CDR3 bases are TGTGCCAGCAGCTCGGCTACTAGCACAGATACGCAGTATTTT. The rearrangement uses TRBV5-4 and TRBJ2-3; D uncertain. Per the germline V gene, CDR1 is SGHNT and CDR2 is YYREEE (reference sequence). CDR3 length: 14 residues. The V gene lost 3 bases and the J gene lost 0 bases, with 8 bases spanning the gap.

The CDR3 region is CASLGGNTGELFF. The CDR3 DNA reads as TGTGCTAGTTTAGGAGGGAACACCGGGGAGCTGTTTTTT. This chain links TRBV12-5 with TRBJ2-2, with D maybe TRBD2 (5 bases). Germline V lookup: CDR1 LGHNT, CDR2 FRNRAP. The CDR3 length is 13 residues. Trimming left V 8 bases short and J 1 base short, with 8 bases between.

This clone was counted once. The chain is built from TRBV29-1 and TRBJ1-1, with D perhaps matching TRBD1 (5 bases). Trimming removed 6 bases at V and 1 base at J, with 12 bases between. Germline loops: CDR1 SQVTM, CDR2 ANQGSEA. The CDR3 covers 13 residues. In DNA, the CDR3 is TGCAGCGTGGGGGGACGGGCGAACACTGAAGCTTTCTTT. Translating gives CSVGGRANTEAFF. Complete variable domain (other parts from reference TRBV29-1 and TRBJ1-1): SAVISQKPSRDICQRGTSLTIQCQVDSQVTMMFWYRQQPGQSLTLIATANQGSEATYESGFVIDKFPISRPNLTFSTLTVSNMSPEDSSIYLCSVGGRANTEAFFGQGTRLTVV.

V is TRBV9 and J is TRBJ1-2, with D possibly matching TRBD1 (6 bases). CDR3 length: 14 amino acids. Trimming cost V 4 bases and J 0 bases, with 10 bases left between them. Germline CDR1 is SGDLS and CDR2 is YYNGEE. DNA of the CDR3: TGTGCCAGCAGCCCCCGGACAGCTAACTATGGCTACACCTTC. As protein: CASSPRTANYGYTF. Drawing the rest from reference TRBV9 and TRBJ1-2, the complete variable domain is DSGVTQTPKHLITATGQRVTLRCSPRSGDLSVYWYQQSLDQGLQFLIQYYNGEERAKGNILERFSAQQFPDLHSELNLSSLELGDSALYFCASSPRTANYGYTFGSGTRLTVV.

V is TRBV30 and J is TRBJ1-1; 7 nucleotides align to TRBD1. Germline V CDR1 and CDR2: GTSNPN, SVGIG (reference sequence). CDR3 length: 16 residues. J was trimmed by 10 bases and V by 3 bases; bases with no gene match: 20. CDR3 coding DNA: TGTGCCTGGAGCGATCCGGAGGCCAGGGGGTCCGTACGAGCTTTCTTT. Protein product: CAWSDPEARGSVRAFF.

This chain connects TRBV7-8 to TRBJ1-2; 7 bases are a match to TRBD1. The CDR3 is 15 amino acids. V was clipped by 1 base and J by 2 bases; unmatched bases: 4. Per germline, CDR1 SGHVS and CDR2 FQNEAQ. CDR3 in amino acids: CASSLVRQGNYGYTF. CDR3 DNA sequence: TGTGCCAGCAGCTTAGTGCGACAGGGCAACTATGGCTACACCTTC.

The V call is TRBV6-5, the J call TRBJ2-2; 8 bases agree with TRBD2. The CDR3 is 16 residues long. Trimming took 0 bases from V and 6 from J; bases not matched to a gene: 6. CDR1 and CDR2 (germline): MNHEY, SVGAGI. Here the CDR3 DNA reads TGTGCCAGCAGTTACTCGATTCTAGCGGGTGCCGGGGAGCTGTTTTTT. Amino acid sequence: CASSYSILAGAGELFF.

This chain connects TRBV5-5 to TRBJ1-4; 8 nucleotides align to TRBD1. This CDR3 has 17 amino acids. The J segment lost 0 bases and the V segment lost 4 bases, leaving 8 bases of the junction unmatched. Germline-derived CDR1 and CDR2 are SGHKS and YYEKEE (reference sequence). CDR3 protein: CASSVRTGRATNEKLFF. The CDR3 DNA reads as TGTGCCAGCAGCGTAAGGACAGGGAGGGCAACTAATGAAAAACTGTTTTTT.

The chain links TRBV27 to TRBJ1-1, with D uncertain. Germline V CDR1 and CDR2: MNHEY, SMNVEV (reference sequence). CDR3 length equals 13 residues. The V end was cut by 3 bases, the J end by 4 bases, with 9 bases between. CDR3 residues: CASSFTASTEAFF. CDR3 in DNA: TGTGCCAGCAGTTTCACAGCGTCCACTGAAGCTTTCTTT.

This clone was seen once. The chain links TRBV29-1 to TRBJ1-1; tentative D call: TRBD1 (5 bases). CDR1 is SQVTM and CDR2 is ANQGSEA in the germline V gene. The V end lost 3 bases, the J end lost 1 base, and 9 bases lay between the germline ends. The CDR3 spans 13 residues. The CDR3 DNA reads as TGCAGCGTTGAGGGCAGGGCGAACACTGAAGCTTTCTTT. Its translation: CSVEGRANTEAFF. The whole variable domain, filled in from reference TRBV29-1 and TRBJ1-1, reads SAVISQKPSRDICQRGTSLTIQCQVDSQVTMMFWYRQQPGQSLTLIATANQGSEATYESGFVIDKFPISRPNLTFSTLTVSNMSPEDSSIYLCSVEGRANTEAFFGQGTRLTVV.

The rearrangement joins TRBV5-4 to TRBJ1-5; D is possibly TRBD1 (5 bases). Germline V gene data show CDR1 as SGHNT and CDR2 as YYREEE (reference sequence). The CDR3 extends over 15 amino acids. Trimming stripped 4 bases from V and 3 bases from J, with 14 bases between. CDR3 coding DNA: TGTGCCAGCAGCCAGGGACCGACGGCCAATCAGCCCCAGCATTTT. Its protein is CASSQGPTANQPQHF.

The chain employs TRBV7-9 and TRBJ2-1; the match to TRBD2 covers 9 bases. The CDR3 covers 15 residues. The V segment lost 7 bases and the J segment 8 bases; nucleotides outside the gene matches: 12. Germline V CDR1 and CDR2: SEHNR, FQNEAQ (reference sequence). The DNA of the CDR3 is TGTGCCAGCATCCCTCGGCGGGAGGGCCCCGATGAGCAGTTCTTC. Amino acids: CASIPRREGPDEQFF.